This T cell receptor beta chain comes out of a study of blood T cell repertoires in COVID-19. Whole-study context: The United States, Italy and Spain were the sources of the acute and convalescent COVID-19 samples. The analysed material was cDNA or gDNA that came from T cells, B-cell-depleted T cells, or PBMCs.

Per the original data handling: Reference gene primer amplification yielded estimated nucleated cell counts. Profiled with immunoSEQ multiplex PCR; TCRdb holds only in-frame clones, not every one. D and trimming were read from the DNA, whereas the V and J calls and clone size are those reported in that table. The sample lists a few hundred thousand clones, around 87% occurring once. Germline V gene sequence: CDR1 SGHTA, CDR2 FQGTGA. The CDR3 totals 13 residues. With V trimmed by 4 bases and J by 5 bases, 1 base remained unmatched. Sequenced input: peripheral blood. The sequence was collected from a woman aged 50 to 60 who had recovered from COVID-19. The gene calls are TRBV7-3 and TRBJ2-2; TRBD2 agrees at 7 bases. CDR3: CASSYSGTGELFF. CDR3 sequence (DNA): TGTGCCAGCAGCTATAGCGGGACCGGGGAGCTGTTTTTT.